Following are 20 T cell receptor beta chains from one sample sequenced in a study of blood T cell repertoires in COVID-19 (dated by TCRdb to the early 2020s). To prepare the library, the immunoSEQ multiplex PCR assay was applied. This is the immuneACCESS table as TCRdb keeps it, with only in-frame sequences that have V and J called. A part of the clones is gone; compared with another copy, unresolved V genes explain less than half, and the rest is unexplained. The sample table contains roughly 27,000 clones; only one count was recorded for around four fifths of them. More than 13% of the sample is taken by the ten largest. Sequences were obtained from peripheral blood. The source of these receptors is a man at least 80 years old with active or convalescent COVID-19.

The V gene is TRBV5-1, the J gene TRBJ1-2; D possibly corresponds to TRBD1 (6 bases). Germline loops: CDR1 SGHRS, CDR2 YFSETQ. Trimming shortened V by 4 bases and J by 4 bases, and 17 bases separated the two germline ends. The CDR3 covers 15 residues. The CDR3 region is CASSPSGQPLYGYTF. DNA of the CDR3: TGCGCCAGCAGCCCCTCCGGACAGCCCCTCTATGGCTACACCTTC.

The rearrangement joins TRBV6-2 or TRBV6-3 to TRBJ2-7; D unclear. This CDR3 spans 13 amino acids. Trimming shortened V by 2 bases and J by 8 bases, and 13 bases separated the two germline ends. CDR1 and CDR2 from the germline V gene are MNHEY and SVGEGT. The CDR3 reads CASSYGGFLKQYF. CDR3 in DNA: TGTGCCAGCAGTTACGGTGGCTTTCTGAAGCAGTACTTC.

The chain uses TRBV5-8 and TRBJ2-4; D is unclear. This CDR3 is 13 amino acids long. In germline, CDR1 is SGHTS, CDR2 YDEGEE. The ends were cut back, 0 bases at V and 6 bases at J, with 7 bases in the middle. The CDR3 DNA follows: TGTGCCAGCAGCTTGGCAGGCCGAAACATTCAGTACTTC. Protein sequence: CASSLAGRNIQYF.

This clone has just a few counts. The chain recombines TRBV6-5 with TRBJ1-1, with D tentatively TRBD1 (5 bases). The CDR3 is made up of 13 amino acids. The V end was cut by 2 bases, the J end by 5 bases, with 9 bases between. Germline V gene lookup returns CDR1 MNHEY and CDR2 SVGAGI. CDR3 amino acids: CASSYRGGTEAFF. DNA of the CDR3: TGTGCCAGCAGTTACCGGGGGGGAACTGAAGCTTTCTTT.

The chain combines TRBV10-3 with TRBJ1-3; D is undetermined. V lost 0 bases to trimming and J lost 0 bases, with 15 bases between them. CDR1 is ENHRY, CDR2 SYGVKD, per germline. The CDR3 has 18 residues. The CDR3 loop reads CAISESNVVGLSGNTIYF. In DNA form, the CDR3 reads TGTGCCATCAGTGAGTCGAATGTGGTGGGCCTCTCTGGAAACACCATATATTTT.

There are a few counts of this clone. J is TRBJ2-2 and V is TRBV5-1; 13 bases agree with TRBD2. This CDR3 spans 16 amino acids. The germline gives CDR1 SGHRS, CDR2 YFSETQ. J was trimmed by 1 base and V by 6 bases; bases with no gene match: 3. For the CDR3, the DNA is TGCGCCAGCACCGGGACTAGCGGGGTGAACACCGGGGAGCTGTTTTTT. This translates into CASTGTSGVNTGELFF.

This sequence joins TRBV3-1 (or the pseudogene TRBV3-2) and TRBJ2-7; weak D call: TRBD1 (5 bases). This CDR3 comprises 13 residues. Trimming took 4 bases from V and 0 from J, leaving 7 bases between them. CDR1 is LGHDT, CDR2 YNNKEL, per germline (reference sequence). As DNA, the CDR3 is TGTGCCAGCAGCCTCGACAGCTCCTACGAGCAGTACTTC. This codes for CASSLDSSYEQYF.

This sequence joins TRBV7-8 and TRBJ1-1; D perhaps matches TRBD1 (6 bases). V lost 5 bases, J lost 5 bases, and 15 bases lay in between. Germline CDR1 reads SGHVS; CDR2 reads FQNEAQ. CDR3 size: 14 residues. As DNA, the CDR3 is TGTGCCAGCAGCCTACAGGGAGTGGGAACTGAAGCTTTCTTT. Amino acid sequence: CASSLQGVGTEAFF.

The chain employs TRBV5-1 and TRBJ1-6, with D perhaps matching TRBD1 (6 bases). The V end was cut by 0 bases, the J end by 4 bases, with 11 bases between. Germline V CDR1 and CDR2: SGHRS, YFSETQ. The CDR3 is 16 residues long. The CDR3 region is CASSLGTVIYNSPLHF. The CDR3 region has the DNA TGCGCCAGCAGCTTGGGGACAGTAATATATAATTCACCCCTCCACTTT.

CDR3 loop: CASSDRNSYNEQFF. In DNA, the CDR3 is TGTGCCAGTAGCGACAGGAACTCCTACAATGAGCAGTTCTTC. This chain joins TRBV19 and TRBJ2-1; a weak D match, TRBD1 (6 bases). The CDR3 extends over 14 amino acids. V lost 6 bases and J 0 bases, leaving 9 bases between the germline ends. Germline V gene sequence: CDR1 LNHDA, CDR2 SQIVND (reference sequence).

The chain joins TRBV11-2 to TRBJ2-3; 7 bases fit TRBD2. V shed 5 bases, J shed 8 bases, and the junction held 7 bases outside the gene matches. This CDR3 spans 13 amino acids. Germline CDR1 SGHAT, CDR2 FQNNGV. The chain's CDR3 is CASSHGGLGTQYF. CDR3 in DNA: TGTGCCAGCAGCCACGGGGGGTTGGGTACGCAGTATTTT.

CDR3 nucleotides: TGTGCCAGCAGCTTAAATGCGGGCACAGATACGCAGTATTTT. It yields the protein CASSLNAGTDTQYF. J is TRBJ2-3 and V is TRBV7-9; D is unclear. Germline V gene lookup returns CDR1 SEHNR and CDR2 FQNEAQ (reference sequence). CDR3 length equals 14 residues. Trimming removed 2 bases from V and 1 base from J, with 7 bases in between. Together with reference TRBV7-9 and TRBJ2-3, the CDR3 gives the full variable domain: DTGVSQNPRHKITKRGQNVTFRCDPISEHNRLYWYRQTLGQGPEFLTYFQNEAQLEKSRLLSDRFSAERPKGSFSTLEIQRTEQGDSAMYLCASSLNAGTDTQYFGPGTRLTVL.

The gene calls are TRBV5-8 and TRBJ1-2; weak D call: TRBD1 (6 bases). This CDR3 comprises 15 residues. V lost 4 bases, J lost 4 bases, and 17 bases lay in between. Germline V gene lookup returns CDR1 SGHTS and CDR2 YDEGEE. CDR3 in amino acids: CASSIQTGKGYGYTF. The CDR3 region has the DNA TGTGCCAGCAGCATTCAAACAGGGAAAGGCTATGGCTACACCTTC.

Worth noting for this clone: The same CDR3 is also encoded by other DNA sequences in this sample. This chain uses TRBV28 with TRBJ2-7, with a possible D match to TRBD2 (7 bases). The CDR3 runs to 15 residues. The V gene lost 2 bases and the J gene lost 1 base, with 12 bases spanning the gap. In germline, CDR1 is MDHEN, CDR2 SYDVKM. The CDR3 coding sequence is TGTGCCAGCAGTTTAGGGGGGGCTCGGTCCTACGAGCAGTACTTC. Translated: CASSLGGARSYEQYF.

The rearrangement links TRBV11-2 to TRBJ2-5; possible D gene TRBD1, 5 bases. Per the germline V gene, CDR1 is SGHAT and CDR2 is FQNNGV. Trimming pared 0 bases from V and 13 bases from J, leaving 15 bases between. CDR3 length: 13 amino acids. CDR3 coding DNA: TGTGCCAGCAGCTTAGATACCCGTGGGGCGCGGTACTTC. This codes for CASSLDTRGARYF.

This chain connects TRBV9 to TRBJ2-1; D is undetermined. CDR1 is SGDLS and CDR2 is YYNGEE in the germline V gene. This CDR3 has 11 residues. V shed 1 base and J shed 9 bases, with 5 bases lying between them. For the CDR3, the DNA is TGTGCCAGCAGCGTACGAGGTGAGCAGTTCTTC. Translated, it gives CASSVRGEQFF.

The CDR3 sequence is CASSRRQGTEAFF. CDR3 nucleotide sequence: TGTGCCAGCAGTAGACGACAGGGCACTGAAGCTTTCTTT. This sequence joins TRBV27 and TRBJ1-1; 7 nucleotides agree with TRBD1. The germline V gene encodes CDR1 MNHEY and CDR2 SMNVEV (reference sequence). The CDR3 has 13 amino acids. J lost 4 bases, V lost 5 bases, and 4 bases had no gene match.

The rearrangement joins TRBV7-2 to TRBJ2-1; 14 bases are a match to TRBD2. This CDR3 contains 19 residues. Germline V CDR1 and CDR2: SGHTA, FQGNSA. V dropped 5 bases and J dropped 0; count of bases not matched to a gene: 9. The CDR3 is CASSLGLAGGLYSYNEQFF. In DNA form, the CDR3 reads TGTGCCAGCAGCCTCGGACTAGCGGGGGGCCTCTACTCCTACAATGAGCAGTTCTTC.

V and J are TRBV27 and TRBJ2-3; D is perhaps TRBD1 (5 bases). Trimming removed 6 bases at V and 3 bases at J, with 16 bases between. This CDR3 spans 15 amino acids. The germline CDR1 and CDR2 sequences are MNHEY and SMNVEV (reference sequence). DNA of the CDR3: TGTGCCAGCAGGGAGAAGGGCAGGGCGACAGATACGCAGTATTTT. It specifies CASREKGRATDTQYF.

The chain is built from TRBV6-5 and TRBJ1-2; D remains unclear. The CDR3 contains 12 residues. Germline assignment: CDR1 MNHEY and CDR2 SVGAGI. The germline V and J ends were trimmed by 7 bases and 7 bases, with 13 bases remaining between them. CDR3 DNA sequence: TGTGCCAGCAACGGAGGAGAGGGTGGCTACACCTTC. Translation: CASNGGEGGYTF.